The 17 T cell receptor beta chains given below trace back to one sample, sequenced in a study of tumor and adjacent non-tumor tissue in lung cancer. A modified ARM-PCR protocol with three rounds of nested PCR amplified TCRbeta. TCRdb fed the multiplex PCR reads into MiXCR, producing one record per CDR3 protein. The data show around 200,000 distinct CDR3 sequences, 71% seen once. RNA was extracted from bulk tissue without any cell sorting. Sequences were obtained from lung tumor tissue. The source is a man aged 55 to 70 with non-small cell lung cancer.

This clonotype was seen repeatedly, ten times or more. The rearrangement joins TRBV11-3 to TRBJ2-2; TRBD1 aligns across 7 bases. Losses at the gene ends were 5 bases for V and 5 bases for J; bases not matched to a gene: 11. CDR1 and CDR2 from the germline V gene are SGHNT and YENEEA. The CDR3 covers 16 residues. CDR3 protein: CASSPRTGALTGELFF. DNA of the CDR3: TGTGCCAGCAGCCCCAGGACAGGTGCTTTAACCGGGGAGCTGTTTTTT.

In the case of this clonotype: A clone one base away is much larger, so this may be a read error. The gene calls are TRBV12-3 or TRBV12-4 and TRBJ1-1, with D perhaps matching TRBD1 (5 bases). There are 13 residues in the CDR3. The CDR3 DNA reads TGTTCCAGCAGTCTCCCAGGGTTGACTGAAGCTTTCTTT. Translating it yields CSSSLPGLTEAFF.

Turning to this clonotype: At one boundary the junction diverges from the germline segment, which might be a read error. V usage is TRBV6-6 and J usage is TRBJ2-2; D might be TRBD1 or TRBD2, each matching 5 bases. The CDR3 length is 11 residues. Germline CDR1 MNHNY, CDR2 SVGAGI (reference sequence). DNA of the CDR3: TGTGCCAGCAAAGCACTTGGGGACCTGTTTTTT. It specifies CASKALGDLFF.

To note about this clonotype: This clone may be a read error of a much larger clone one base away. The chain uses TRBV5-6 and TRBJ1-1; weak D call: TRBD1 (5 bases). Germline V gene data show CDR1 as SGHDT and CDR2 as YYEEEE. The V gene lost 3 bases and the J gene lost 4 bases, with 22 bases spanning the gap. The CDR3 loop spans 17 amino acids. This CDR3 reads CASSWNPGSRLLTEAFF. The CDR3 nucleotides read TGTGCCAGCAGCTGGAACCCAGGGAGTCGATTGCTCACTGAAGCTTTCTTT.

Worth noting for this clonotype: A read error may be the cause here, since a much bigger clone is one base away. The V call is TRBV29-1, the J call TRBJ2-1; TRBD1 aligns across 10 bases. The CDR3 contains 16 residues. Germline V gives CDR1 SQVTM, CDR2 ANQGSEA. J gave up 1 base and V 7 bases, and 10 bases lay outside the gene matches. The CDR3 spells CSAYSPGQGSYNEQFF. The CDR3 nucleotides read TGCAGCGCCTACTCGCCGGGACAGGGGTCCTACAATGAGCAGTTCTTC.

Regarding this clonotype: This may come from a read error, since a much larger clone is one base off. The V and J genes are TRBV20-1 and TRBJ2-6; the match to TRBD1 covers 7 bases. Germline CDR1 is DFQATT and CDR2 is SNEGSKA (reference sequence). Unmatched junction bases numbered 5, after V lost 0 bases and J lost 0 bases. The CDR3 is made up of 17 amino acids. The CDR3 region is CSARDVGQSSGANVLTF. CDR3 DNA: TGCAGTGCTAGAGATGTGGGACAGAGCTCTGGGGCCAACGTCCTGACTTTC.

Note on this clonotype: Being one base from a much bigger clone, this may be a read error. V gene TRBV6-2 or TRBV6-3 combines with J gene TRBJ2-2; D gene unclear. V lost 8 bases to trimming and J lost 1 base, with 8 bases between them. There are 13 residues in the CDR3. Germline V lookup: CDR1 MNHEY, CDR2 SVGEGT. CDR3 loop: CASVTVNTGELFF. CDR3 coding DNA: TGTGCCAGCGTGACGGTGAACACCGGGGAGCTGTTTTTT.

The rearrangement links TRBV6-1 to TRBJ1-6, with 7 bases that match TRBD1. This CDR3 has 15 residues. Germline V gene data show CDR1 as MNHNS and CDR2 as SASEGT. With 9 bases clipped from V and 7 bases from J, the junction kept 12 bases outside the gene matches. The CDR3 loop reads CARSPRTGQNSPLHF. The CDR3 coding sequence is TGTGCCAGAAGTCCTCGGACAGGCCAAAATTCACCCCTCCACTTT.

Details on this clonotype: Its ends do not fully match the called genes, so a read error is possible. The rearrangement joins TRBV11-3 to TRBJ2-7; tentatively, D is TRBD2 (6 bases). Germline-derived CDR1 and CDR2 are SGHNT and YENEEA. CDR3 size: 14 residues. DNA for the CDR3: TGTGCCAGCAGCCGTAGCAGGAGGGTCGACGAGCAATACTTC. Translation: CASSRSRRVDEQYF.

This clonotype occurred once. The junction shows a germline mismatch at one end, possibly a read error. This chain links TRBV4-3 with TRBJ2-6; possible D gene TRBD1, 5 bases. The germline V gene encodes CDR1 LGHNA and CDR2 YSLEER. This CDR3 is 16 amino acids long. CDR3 protein: CASSQGAVSGANVLIF. The CDR3 DNA is TGCGCCAGCAGTCAAGGGGCGGTGTCTGGGGCCAACGTCCTGATTTTC.

This chain connects TRBV6-1 to TRBJ2-3, with D tentatively TRBD1 (5 bases). The V end lost 2 bases, the J end lost 7 bases, and 16 bases lay between the germline ends. Germline V gene lookup returns CDR1 MNHNS and CDR2 SASEGT. The CDR3 covers 15 residues. CDR3 loop: CASSERAVGPNTQYF. The CDR3 DNA reads TGTGCCAGCAGTGAACGGGCAGTGGGGCCAAATACGCAGTATTTT.

Comment on this clonotype: A clone one base away is much larger, so this may be a read error. The gene calls are TRBV20-1 and TRBJ2-7; either TRBD1 or TRBD2 may supply D (5 bases each). The V gene's germline CDR1 is DFQATT and CDR2 SNEGSKA (reference sequence). The CDR3 runs 14 residues. The CDR3 loop is CGARWDQGYYEQYF. The CDR3 coding sequence is TGCGGTGCTAGATGGGACCAAGGGTACTACGAGCAGTACTTC.

As regards this clonotype: Germline and junction disagree at one end, which may indicate a read error. The genes are TRBV12-3 or TRBV12-4 and TRBJ2-1, with 12 bases aligning to TRBD2. The CDR3 extends over 15 amino acids. CDR3 sequence (DNA): TGTGTCAGCAGAATGCCGGGACTAGCGGGCAATGAGCAGTTCTTC. It codes for CVSRMPGLAGNEQFF.

Turning to this clonotype: One end of the junction does not line up with germline, which may come from a read error. V and J are TRBV5-6 and TRBJ1-5, with D perhaps TRBD1 (6 bases). There are 14 residues in the CDR3. Germline CDR1 is SGHDT and CDR2 is YYEEEE. CDR3 in DNA: TGTGACAGCACCTTGGTGGGGGGACATCAGCCCCATCATTTT. Its translation is CDSTLVGGHQPHHF.

The table lists this clonotype with a few counts. The junction shows a germline mismatch at one end, possibly a read error. V and J are TRBV11-2 and TRBJ2-5; 14 positions agree with TRBD2. The CDR3 covers 16 residues. From germline, CDR1 is SGHAT and CDR2 FQNNGV. CDR3 nucleotides: TGTACCAGCAGTTTAACGACTAGCGGGGGGGAAGAGACCCAGTACTTC. As protein: CTSSLTTSGGEETQYF.

CDR3 region: CASSPQASSSYNEQFF. In DNA form, the CDR3 reads TGTGCTAGCTCCCCCCAGGCGTCTAGCTCCTACAATGAGCAGTTCTTC. The chain carries TRBV6-2 or TRBV6-3 and TRBJ2-1; D is unresolved. The CDR3 runs 16 residues. CDR1 is MNHEY, CDR2 SVGEGT, per germline.

This clonotype was counted ten times or more. V usage is TRBV5-1 and J usage is TRBJ2-7; TRBD1 agrees at 8 bases. The germline V gene encodes CDR1 SGHRS and CDR2 YFSETQ. Unmatched junction bases numbered 7, after V lost 0 bases and J lost 2 bases. The CDR3 contains 16 residues. The CDR3 DNA is TGCGCCAGCAGCTTGGCCTTGGACAGGGCCACCTACGAGCAGTACTTC. This encodes CASSLALDRATYEQYF. Full variable domain (rest looked up from reference TRBV5-1 and TRBJ2-7): KAGVTQTPRYLIKTRGQQVTLSCSPISGHRSVSWYQQTPGQGLQFLFEYFSETQRNKGNFPGRFSGRQFSNSRSEMNVSTLELGDSALYLCASSLALDRATYEQYFGPGTRLTVT.